A single sample is the source of the 19 T cell receptor beta chains below, sequenced in a study of OX40 agonist ivuxolimab in advanced cancers. Profiled with immunoSEQ multiplex PCR; TCRdb holds only in-frame clones, not every one. Among approximately 48,000 clones listed, approximately 80% were seen once. Material: CD4+ or CD8+ T cells sorted from blood, obtained in a trial of the OX40 agonist ivuxolimab. The receptor source for this set is an adult with an advanced solid tumor such as melanoma, head and neck, liver or kidney cancer.

The rearrangement links TRBV7-2 to TRBJ2-7, with D uncertain. This CDR3 region has 12 residues. The V gene lost 2 bases and the J gene lost 6 bases, with 8 bases spanning the gap. Germline-derived CDR1 and CDR2 are SGHTA and FQGNSA. The CDR3 spells CASSLSNREQYF. In nucleotides, the CDR3 is TGTGCCAGCAGCTTATCAAACCGCGAGCAGTACTTC.

This chain uses TRBV2 with TRBJ2-3; 9 bases are a match to TRBD2. The CDR3 extends over 14 amino acids. CDR1 SNHLY and CDR2 FYNNEI come from the germline V gene. V shed 6 bases, J shed 2 bases, and the junction held 3 bases outside the gene matches. This CDR3 is CASSVAGVTDTQYF. DNA for the CDR3: TGTGCCAGCAGCGTAGCGGGGGTCACAGATACGCAGTATTTT.

This clone has just a few counts. V usage is TRBV7-9 and J usage is TRBJ2-5; TRBD1 matches 8 bases. Trimming removed 0 bases from V and 5 bases from J; junction bases left unmatched: 11. This CDR3 has 17 residues. Germline CDR1 and CDR2: SEHNR and FQNEAQ (reference sequence). The CDR3 DNA reads TGTGCCAGCAGCTTAGCCCTAACGGACAGGGCGCGGGAGACCCAGTACTTC. It specifies CASSLALTDRARETQYF.

This clone was recorded once. The chain has TRBV5-4 and TRBJ2-2, with 8 bases that match TRBD1. After removal of 9 bases from V and 4 bases from J, the junction contained 8 bases not matched to a gene. The length of the CDR3 is 14 residues. From germline, CDR1 is SGHNT and CDR2 YYREEE (reference sequence). CDR3 sequence reads: CATLDRGSTGELFF. DNA for the CDR3: TGTGCCACCCTCGACAGGGGCAGCACCGGGGAGCTGTTTTTT.

This clone has more than one count but fewer than ten. Other DNA sequences of this sample code for an identical CDR3. The chain uses TRBV13 and TRBJ2-3; D perhaps matches TRBD2 (6 bases). This CDR3 has 16 amino acids. Germline V CDR1 and CDR2: PRHDT, FYEKMQ (reference sequence). The ends were cut back, 3 bases at V and 3 bases at J, with 16 bases in the middle. The CDR3 loop reads CASSFRRGGMTDTQYF. CDR3 nucleotides: TGTGCCAGCAGCTTTCGGAGGGGTGGGATGACAGATACGCAGTATTTT. The whole variable domain, filled in from reference TRBV13 and TRBJ2-3, reads AAGVIQSPRHLIKEKRETATLKCYPIPRHDTVYWYQQGPGQDPQFLISFYEKMQSDKGSIPDRFSAQQFSDYHSELNMSSLELGDSALYFCASSFRRGGMTDTQYFGPGTRLTVL.

V and J are TRBV5-7 and TRBJ1-1; D possibly corresponds to TRBD1 (5 bases). TRBV5-7 carries the ORF label, with uncertain function. The CDR3 loop spans 17 amino acids. Deletions cut 3 bases from V and 1 base from J, with 19 bases between. CDR3 loop: CASSSPGRPGANTEAFF. CDR3 in DNA: TGTGCCAGCAGCTCACCGGGCCGGCCTGGGGCGAACACTGAAGCTTTCTTT.

The V and J genes are TRBV2 and TRBJ2-7; perhaps TRBD1 as D (6 bases). CDR3 length equals 15 residues. CDR1 is SNHLY, CDR2 FYNNEI, per germline. V was trimmed by 1 base and J by 0 bases, leaving 10 bases between them. The CDR3 reads CASSEGTGPSYEQYF. The CDR3 coding sequence is TGTGCCAGCAGTGAAGGTACAGGGCCCTCCTACGAGCAGTACTTC.

The CDR3 sequence is CASSPSGDREYGYTF. In DNA, the CDR3 is TGTGCCAGCAGTCCATCGGGGGACAGGGAGTATGGCTACACCTTC. The rearrangement joins TRBV6-4 to TRBJ1-2; 9 bases are shared with TRBD1. V trimming: 5 bases; J trimming: 5 bases; junction bases outside the gene matches: 9. This CDR3 is built from 15 residues. Germline V gives CDR1 MRHNA, CDR2 SNTAGT.

The chain carries TRBV7-2 and TRBJ2-2, with 8 bases that match TRBD1. The CDR3 has 14 residues. With V trimmed by 5 bases and J by 7 bases, 6 bases remained unmatched. CDR1 SGHTA and CDR2 FQGNSA come from the germline V gene. CDR3 in DNA: TGTGCCAGCAGCCCCCAGGGGGCGGGCGGGGAGCTGTTTTTT. Amino acids: CASSPQGAGGELFF.

The J gene is TRBJ1-2, the V gene TRBV4-3; TRBD1 is a possible D gene (6 bases). With 0 bases removed from V and 8 bases from J, the gap between germline ends came to 16 bases. The germline gives CDR1 LGHNA, CDR2 YSLEER. The CDR3 is 15 amino acids. The CDR3 loop is CASSQDRGGLKGYTF. The DNA for the CDR3 is TGCGCCAGCAGCCAAGATCGAGGGGGTCTAAAGGGCTACACCTTC.

The chain has TRBV7-2 and TRBJ2-1; D unresolved. CDR3 length equals 14 residues. Trimming took off 6 bases at V and 1 base at J, with 10 bases between the two ends. The germline V gene has CDR1 SGHTA and CDR2 FQGNSA. The CDR3 DNA sequence: TGTGCCAGCAGAGGAGTGGTATCCTACAATGAGCAGTTCTTC. Protein product: CASRGVVSYNEQFF.

The chain joins TRBV5-4 to TRBJ2-1; TRBD1 matches 7 bases. Germline assignment: CDR1 SGHNT and CDR2 YYREEE (reference sequence). This CDR3 spans 12 amino acids. V gave up 3 bases and J gave up 6 bases; unmatched junction bases: 0. DNA for the CDR3: TGTGCCAGCAGCTGGGACAGCAATGAGCAGTTCTTC. It is translated as CASSWDSNEQFF.

This chain links TRBV5-6 with TRBJ2-7, with no clear D. Looked up from germline, CDR1 is SGHDT and CDR2 is YYEEEE. The CDR3 spans 12 residues. Trimming shortened V by 1 base and J by 2 bases, and 4 bases separated the two germline ends. CDR3 sequence reads: CASSLTTYEQYF. CDR3 sequence (DNA): TGTGCCAGCAGCTTGACCACCTACGAGCAGTACTTC. The entire variable domain, with the rest obtained from reference TRBV5-6 and TRBJ2-7, is as follows: DAGVTQSPTHLIKTRGQQVTLRCSPKSGHDTVSWYQQALGQGPQFIFQYYEEEERQRGNFPDRFSGHQFPNYSSELNVNALLLGDSALYLCASSLTTYEQYFGPGTRLTVT.

The chain is built from TRBV29-1 and TRBJ2-3; unclear D gene. Germline-derived CDR1 and CDR2 are SQVTM and ANQGSEA. The CDR3 is 15 amino acids. Trimming took 0 bases from V and 3 from J, leaving 13 bases between them. The DNA of the CDR3 is TGCAGCGTTGAAGACAACCTATGGGGTACAGATACGCAGTATTTT. Protein sequence: CSVEDNLWGTDTQYF.

The rearrangement uses TRBV19 and TRBJ1-2, with D unresolved. V lost 0 bases to trimming and J lost 4 bases, with 12 bases between them. The CDR3 is made up of 15 amino acids. CDR1 is LNHDA, CDR2 SQIVND, per germline (reference sequence). For the CDR3, the DNA is TGTGCCAGTAGTATAGATCTCGCAGAGTCCTATGGCTACACCTTC. Its translation is CASSIDLAESYGYTF.

This chain links TRBV9 with TRBJ2-5; D is undetermined. Germline values: CDR1 SGDLS, CDR2 YYNGEE. The V gene lost 0 bases and the J gene lost 2 bases, with 8 bases spanning the gap. CDR3 size: 14 residues. The CDR3 here is CASSVEAAQETQYF. CDR3 nucleotide sequence: TGTGCCAGCAGCGTAGAGGCAGCACAAGAGACCCAGTACTTC.

J is TRBJ2-7 and V is TRBV5-7; D may match TRBD1 or TRBD2 (6 bases each). TRBV5-7 is classed as an ORF, of uncertain function. V was clipped by 7 bases and J by 9 bases, with 23 bases between them. The CDR3 contains 14 residues. CDR3 sequence (DNA): TGTGCCAGCGGAACCCCCGGGGGCGCTACGGGGCAGTACTTC. Protein product: CASGTPGGATGQYF.

The V and J genes are TRBV30 and TRBJ1-5; D might be TRBD1 (5 bases). There are 13 residues in the CDR3. Per germline, CDR1 GTSNPN and CDR2 SVGIG (reference sequence). Trimming pared 2 bases from V and 4 bases from J, leaving 9 bases between. CDR3 nucleotides: TGTGCCTGGAGTCCGGACACTAATCAGCCCCAGCATTTT. The encoded protein is CAWSPDTNQPQHF.

The V gene is TRBV18, the J gene TRBJ1-5; 9 nucleotides align to TRBD1. From germline, CDR1 is KGHSH and CDR2 LQKENI. The CDR3 runs 15 residues. The V and J ends lost 3 bases and 1 base, in that order; junction bases with no gene match: 1. The CDR3 is CASSPGTGSNQPQHF. CDR3 nucleotides: TGTGCCAGCTCACCGGGGACAGGGAGCAATCAGCCCCAGCATTTT.